This record looks at one T cell receptor beta chain sequence and its context. Only in-frame clones appear in the TCRdb table, and some are missing; sequencing was by immunoSEQ multiplex PCR. The sample lists over 150,000 clones, 79% occurring once. The sample originates from a study of blood T cell repertoires in COVID-19. Study background: Acute-phase and convalescent COVID-19 samples originated in the United States, Italy and Spain. T cells, B-cell-depleted T cells, or PBMCs provided the cDNA or gDNA that served as material.

CDR1 is LNHNV, CDR2 YYDKDF, per germline (reference sequence). The CDR3 covers 14 residues. Germline trimming cut 5 bases from V and 9 bases from J; bases unmatched to any gene: 7. In terms of age and location, participants ranged from roughly 18 to 90 years and lived in under 30 US areas. Clinical histories supplied by participants themselves formed the basis of cohort assignment. The chain uses TRBV15 and TRBJ2-1; 10 bases align to TRBD1. What was sequenced was PBMCs or T cells enriched from blood (not recorded which). The receptor's source is a woman in her seventies in a cohort exposed to, infected with or recovered from COVID-19 (not recorded which). The CDR3 protein is CATSEDRGLGEQFF. CDR3 DNA sequence: TGTGCCACCAGCGAAGACAGGGGGCTCGGTGAGCAGTTCTTC.